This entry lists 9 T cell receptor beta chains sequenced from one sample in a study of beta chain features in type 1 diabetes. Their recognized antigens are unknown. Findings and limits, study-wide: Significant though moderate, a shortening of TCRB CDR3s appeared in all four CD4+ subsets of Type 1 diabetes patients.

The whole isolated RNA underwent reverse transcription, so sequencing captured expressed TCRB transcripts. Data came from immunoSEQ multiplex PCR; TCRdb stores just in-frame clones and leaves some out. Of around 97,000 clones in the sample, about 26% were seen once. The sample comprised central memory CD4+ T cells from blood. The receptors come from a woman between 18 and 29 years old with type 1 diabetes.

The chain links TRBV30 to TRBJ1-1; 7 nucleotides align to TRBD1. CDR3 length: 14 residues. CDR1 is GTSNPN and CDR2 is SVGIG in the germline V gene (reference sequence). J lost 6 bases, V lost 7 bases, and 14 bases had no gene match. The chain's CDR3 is CAYLQGRMQSEAFF. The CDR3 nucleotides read TGTGCCTATCTACAGGGGCGCATGCAGTCTGAAGCTTTCTTT.

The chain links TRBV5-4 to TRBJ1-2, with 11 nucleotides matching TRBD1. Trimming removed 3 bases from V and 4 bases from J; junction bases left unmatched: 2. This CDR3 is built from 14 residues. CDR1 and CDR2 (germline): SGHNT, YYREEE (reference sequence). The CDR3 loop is CASSSGQGAYGYTF. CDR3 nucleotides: TGTGCCAGCAGCTCCGGACAGGGGGCCTATGGCTACACCTTC.

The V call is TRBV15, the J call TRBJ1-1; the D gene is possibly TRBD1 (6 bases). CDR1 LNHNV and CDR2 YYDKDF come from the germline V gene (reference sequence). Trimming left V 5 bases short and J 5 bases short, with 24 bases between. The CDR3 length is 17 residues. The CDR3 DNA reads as TGTGCCACCAGCGTAAGTACAGGGACCTTCGGGAAAACTGAAGCTTTCTTT. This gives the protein CATSVSTGTFGKTEAFF.

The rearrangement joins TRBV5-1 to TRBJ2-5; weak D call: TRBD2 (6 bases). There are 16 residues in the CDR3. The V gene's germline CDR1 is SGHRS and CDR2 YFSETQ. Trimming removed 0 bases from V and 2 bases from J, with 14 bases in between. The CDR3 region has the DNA TGCGCCAGCAGCTTGGCCGAAGCGGGCCCTCAAGAGACCCAGTACTTC. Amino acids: CASSLAEAGPQETQYF.

The DNA for the CDR3 is TGCGCCAGCAGCTTGGCCACATACGGGAGGGAAGAGACCCAGTACTTC. Translated: CASSLATYGREETQYF. V is TRBV5-1 and J is TRBJ2-5, with 8 bases that match TRBD2. Germline CDR1 reads SGHRS; CDR2 reads YFSETQ. V lost 0 bases and J lost 3; bases outside the gene matches: 7. This CDR3 is 16 amino acids long.

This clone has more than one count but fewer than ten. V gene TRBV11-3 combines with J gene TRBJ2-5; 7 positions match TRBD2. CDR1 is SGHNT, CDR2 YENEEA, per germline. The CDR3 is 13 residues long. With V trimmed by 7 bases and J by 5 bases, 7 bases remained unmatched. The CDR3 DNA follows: TGTGCCAGCATGGAGAGCGGGATGGAGACCCAGTACTTC. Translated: CASMESGMETQYF.

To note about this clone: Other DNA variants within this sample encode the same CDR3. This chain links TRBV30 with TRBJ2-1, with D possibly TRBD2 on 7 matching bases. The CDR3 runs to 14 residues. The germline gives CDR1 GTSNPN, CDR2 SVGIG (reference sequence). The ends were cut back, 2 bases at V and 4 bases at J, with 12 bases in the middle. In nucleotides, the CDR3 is TGTGCCTGGAGTAGGGGGGGGCTATACAATGAGCAGTTCTTC. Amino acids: CAWSRGGLYNEQFF.

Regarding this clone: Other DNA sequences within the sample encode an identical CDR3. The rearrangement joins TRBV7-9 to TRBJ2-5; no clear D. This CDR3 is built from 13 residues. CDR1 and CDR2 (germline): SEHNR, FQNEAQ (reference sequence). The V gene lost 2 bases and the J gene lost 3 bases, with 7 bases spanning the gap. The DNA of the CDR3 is TGTGCCAGCAGCTTACCCCCCAAAGAGACCCAGTACTTC. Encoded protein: CASSLPPKETQYF.

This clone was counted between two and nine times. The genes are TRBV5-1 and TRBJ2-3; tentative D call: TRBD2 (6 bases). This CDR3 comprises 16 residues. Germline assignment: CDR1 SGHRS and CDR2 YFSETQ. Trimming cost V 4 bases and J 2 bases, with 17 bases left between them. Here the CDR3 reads CASSPGLQPATDTQYF. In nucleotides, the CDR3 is TGCGCCAGCAGCCCTGGACTACAACCAGCCACAGATACGCAGTATTTT.